This T cell receptor beta chain was recorded in a study of post-analysis software for immune sequencing data. For the study at large: The disease courses covered relapsing-remitting, secondary progressive and progressive-relapsing multiple sclerosis.

The CDR3 contains 15 residues. Germline CDR1 reads DFQATT; CDR2 reads SNEGSKA (reference sequence). The ends lost 5 bases at V and 4 bases at J; junction bases unmatched: 12. Concerning this clonotype: Its antigen is still unknown.

Findings and limits, study-wide: Patients used several TRBV segments, including TRBV5-6, TRBV5-1 and TRBV20-1, more often than controls.

Prepared libraries of TCR beta cDNA carried unique molecular identifiers. TCRdb itself ran the PCR reads through MiXCR, one entry per CDR3 protein. The data contain 250,000 to 300,000 distinct CDR3 sequences, 36% of them seen just once; the ten biggest clones take up around 4.8%. This chain links TRBV20-1 with TRBJ1-2; 8 bases line up with TRBD1. The sequence came from a girl under 18 with multiple sclerosis. The sample comprised blood. In nucleotides, the CDR3 is TGCAGTGCTCTTGGACAGGGAGCAGGCATCTATGGCTACACCTTC. Protein: CSALGQGAGIYGYTF.